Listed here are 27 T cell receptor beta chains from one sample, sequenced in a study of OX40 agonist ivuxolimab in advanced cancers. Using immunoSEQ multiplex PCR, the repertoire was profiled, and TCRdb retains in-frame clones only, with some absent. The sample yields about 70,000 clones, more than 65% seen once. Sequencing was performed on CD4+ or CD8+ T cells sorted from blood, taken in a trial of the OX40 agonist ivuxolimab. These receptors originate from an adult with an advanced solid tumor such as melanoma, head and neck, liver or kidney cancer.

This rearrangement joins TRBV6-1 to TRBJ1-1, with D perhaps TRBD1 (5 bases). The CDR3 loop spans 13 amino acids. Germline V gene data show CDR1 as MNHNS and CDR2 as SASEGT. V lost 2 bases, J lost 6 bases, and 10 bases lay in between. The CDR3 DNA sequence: TGTGCCAGCAGTGAAAATGGGGCGGCTGAAGCTTTCTTT. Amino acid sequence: CASSENGAAEAFF.

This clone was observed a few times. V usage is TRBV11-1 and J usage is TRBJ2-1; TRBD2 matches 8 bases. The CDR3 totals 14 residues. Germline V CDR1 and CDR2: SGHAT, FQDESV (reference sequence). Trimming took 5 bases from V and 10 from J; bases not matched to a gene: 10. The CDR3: CASSRSGGASEQFF. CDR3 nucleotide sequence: TGTGCCAGCAGCCGTTCCGGGGGGGCCTCCGAGCAGTTCTTC.

For the CDR3, the DNA is TGTGCCAGCAGCTTACCCTCCTCTGGAAACACCATATATTTT. Translated, it gives CASSLPSSGNTIYF. The rearrangement links TRBV7-9 to TRBJ1-3; D not resolved. Germline V CDR1 and CDR2: SEHNR, FQNEAQ (reference sequence). V was trimmed by 2 bases and J by 0 bases, leaving 5 bases between them. This CDR3 has 14 residues.

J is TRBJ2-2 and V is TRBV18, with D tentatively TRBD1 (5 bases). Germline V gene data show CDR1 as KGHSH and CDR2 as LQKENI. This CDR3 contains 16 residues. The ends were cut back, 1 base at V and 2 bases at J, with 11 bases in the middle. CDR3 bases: TGTGCCAGCTCACCACAAGGGGCGAGAAACACCGGGGAGCTGTTTTTT. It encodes CASSPQGARNTGELFF.

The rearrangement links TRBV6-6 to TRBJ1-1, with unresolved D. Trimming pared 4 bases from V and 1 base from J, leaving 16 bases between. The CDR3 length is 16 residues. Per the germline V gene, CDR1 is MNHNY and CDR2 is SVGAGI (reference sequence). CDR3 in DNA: TGTGCCAGCAGTTCCCGCCTCTATCACTCGAACACTGAAGCTTTCTTT. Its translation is CASSSRLYHSNTEAFF.

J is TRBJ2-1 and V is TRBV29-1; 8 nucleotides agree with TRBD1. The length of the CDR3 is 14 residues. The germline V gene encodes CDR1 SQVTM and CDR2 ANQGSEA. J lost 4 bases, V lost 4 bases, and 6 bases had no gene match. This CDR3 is CSVGSTGAYNEQFF. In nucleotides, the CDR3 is TGCAGCGTTGGTTCGACAGGGGCATACAATGAGCAGTTCTTC.

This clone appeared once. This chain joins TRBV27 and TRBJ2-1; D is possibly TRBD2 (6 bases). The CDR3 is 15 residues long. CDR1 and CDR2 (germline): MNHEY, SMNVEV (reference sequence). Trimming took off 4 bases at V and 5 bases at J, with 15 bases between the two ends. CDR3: CASSSRLAANNEQFF. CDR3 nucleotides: TGTGCCAGCAGTTCTCGGTTAGCGGCGAACAATGAGCAGTTCTTC.

CDR3 loop: CASCRTENYVEQYF. CDR3 bases: TGTGCCAGCTGCCGGACCGAAAATTATGTCGAGCAGTACTTC. The chain uses TRBV2 and TRBJ2-5, with unresolved D. The DNA end is more similar to TRBJ2-7, so the J call may be wrong. Per the germline V gene, CDR1 is SNHLY and CDR2 is FYNNEI. The CDR3 has 14 amino acids.

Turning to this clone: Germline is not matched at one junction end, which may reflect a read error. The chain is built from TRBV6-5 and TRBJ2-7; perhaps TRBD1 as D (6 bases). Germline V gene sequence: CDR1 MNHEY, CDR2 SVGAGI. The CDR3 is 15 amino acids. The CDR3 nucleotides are TGTGCCAGCAATTACTACTCGGGACACCCCTACGAGCAGTACTTC. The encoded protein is CASNYYSGHPYEQYF.

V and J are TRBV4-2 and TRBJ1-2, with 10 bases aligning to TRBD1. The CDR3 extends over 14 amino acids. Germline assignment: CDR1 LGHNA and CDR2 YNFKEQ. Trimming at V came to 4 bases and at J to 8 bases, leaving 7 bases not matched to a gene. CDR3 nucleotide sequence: TGTGCCAGCAGCCCCGCCGGGACAGGGGTCGGCTACACCTTC. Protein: CASSPAGTGVGYTF.

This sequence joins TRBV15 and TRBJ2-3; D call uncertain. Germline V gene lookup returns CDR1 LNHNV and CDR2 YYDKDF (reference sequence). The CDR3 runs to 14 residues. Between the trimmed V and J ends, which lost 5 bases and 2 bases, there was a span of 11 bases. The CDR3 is CATSQSGLTDTQYF. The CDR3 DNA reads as TGTGCCACCAGCCAGAGTGGGCTCACAGATACGCAGTATTTT. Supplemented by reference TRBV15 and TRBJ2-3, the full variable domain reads DAMVIQNPRYQVTQFGKPVTLSCSQTLNHNVMYWYQQKSSQAPKLLFHYYDKDFNNEADTPDNFQSRRPNTSFCFLDIRSPGLGDTAMYLCATSQSGLTDTQYFGPGTRLTVL.

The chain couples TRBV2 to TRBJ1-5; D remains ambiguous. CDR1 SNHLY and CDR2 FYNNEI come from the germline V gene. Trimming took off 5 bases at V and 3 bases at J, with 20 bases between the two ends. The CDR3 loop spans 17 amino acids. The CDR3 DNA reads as TGTGCCAGCAGTAACTTGAGGTCGGTATACTCCAATCAGCCCCAGCATTTT. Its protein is CASSNLRSVYSNQPQHF.

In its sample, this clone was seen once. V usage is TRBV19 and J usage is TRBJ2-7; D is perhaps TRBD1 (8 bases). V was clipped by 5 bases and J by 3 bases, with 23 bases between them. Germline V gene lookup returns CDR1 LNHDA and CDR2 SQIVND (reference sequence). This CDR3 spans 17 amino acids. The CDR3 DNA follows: TGTGCCAGTAGTCACAGGGGGGGCGCGACCCACCTCTACGAGCAGTACTTC. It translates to CASSHRGGATHLYEQYF.

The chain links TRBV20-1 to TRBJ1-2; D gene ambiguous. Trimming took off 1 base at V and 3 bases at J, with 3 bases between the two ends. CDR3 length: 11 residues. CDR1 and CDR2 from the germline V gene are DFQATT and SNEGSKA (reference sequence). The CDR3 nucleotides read TGCAGTGCTAGAGGGTACTATGGCTACACCTTC. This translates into CSARGYYGYTF.

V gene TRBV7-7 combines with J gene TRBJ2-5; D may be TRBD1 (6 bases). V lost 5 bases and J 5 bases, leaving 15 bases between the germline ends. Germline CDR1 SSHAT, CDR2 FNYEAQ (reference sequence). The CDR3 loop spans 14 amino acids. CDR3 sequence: CASSQGHREETQYF. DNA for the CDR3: TGTGCCAGCAGCCAGGGCCACAGGGAGGAGACCCAGTACTTC.

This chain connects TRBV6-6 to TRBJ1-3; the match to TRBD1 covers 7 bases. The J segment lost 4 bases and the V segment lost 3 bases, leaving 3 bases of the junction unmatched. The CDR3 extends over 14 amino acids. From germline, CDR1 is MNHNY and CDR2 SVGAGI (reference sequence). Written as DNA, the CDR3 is TGTGCCAGCAGTTATACAGGGGCGGGAAACACCATATATTTT. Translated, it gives CASSYTGAGNTIYF.

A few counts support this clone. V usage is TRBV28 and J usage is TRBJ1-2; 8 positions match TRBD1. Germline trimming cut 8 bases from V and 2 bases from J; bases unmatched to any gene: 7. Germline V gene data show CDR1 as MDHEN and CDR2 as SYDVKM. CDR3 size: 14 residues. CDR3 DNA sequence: TGTGCCAGCTTTGCGACAGGGGCGAACTATGGCTACACCTTC. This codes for CASFATGANYGYTF.

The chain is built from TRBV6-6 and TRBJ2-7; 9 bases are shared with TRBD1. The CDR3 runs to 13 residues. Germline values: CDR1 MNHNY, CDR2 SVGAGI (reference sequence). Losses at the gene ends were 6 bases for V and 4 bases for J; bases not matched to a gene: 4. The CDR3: CASSRGTGYEQYF. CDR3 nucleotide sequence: TGTGCCAGCAGCCGAGGGACAGGGTACGAGCAGTACTTC.

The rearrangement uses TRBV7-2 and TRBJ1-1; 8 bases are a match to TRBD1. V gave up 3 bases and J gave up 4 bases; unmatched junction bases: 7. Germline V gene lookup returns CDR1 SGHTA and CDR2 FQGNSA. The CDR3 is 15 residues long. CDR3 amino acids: CASSFQDREATEAFF. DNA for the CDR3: TGTGCCAGCAGCTTTCAGGACAGGGAGGCCACTGAAGCTTTCTTT.

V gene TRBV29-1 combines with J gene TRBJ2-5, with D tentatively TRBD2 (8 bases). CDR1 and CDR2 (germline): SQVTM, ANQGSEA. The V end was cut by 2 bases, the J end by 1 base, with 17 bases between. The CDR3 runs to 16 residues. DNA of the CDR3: TGCAGCGTTGAACGGGAGGGGGCCTCGAGCCAAGAGACCCAGTACTTC. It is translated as CSVEREGASSQETQYF.

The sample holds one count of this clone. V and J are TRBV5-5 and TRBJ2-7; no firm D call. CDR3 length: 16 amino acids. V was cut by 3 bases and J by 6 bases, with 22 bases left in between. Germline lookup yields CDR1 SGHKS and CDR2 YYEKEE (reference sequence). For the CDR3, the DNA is TGTGCCAGCAGCTCCCTTTTCTCTACGATCCTCCGCGAGCAGTACTTC. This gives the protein CASSSLFSTILREQYF.

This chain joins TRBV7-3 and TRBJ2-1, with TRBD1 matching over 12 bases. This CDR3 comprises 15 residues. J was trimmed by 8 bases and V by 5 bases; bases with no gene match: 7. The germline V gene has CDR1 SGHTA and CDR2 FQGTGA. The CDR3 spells CASSQTGQGAYEQFF. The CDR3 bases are TGTGCCAGCAGCCAAACGGGACAGGGGGCCTATGAGCAGTTCTTC.

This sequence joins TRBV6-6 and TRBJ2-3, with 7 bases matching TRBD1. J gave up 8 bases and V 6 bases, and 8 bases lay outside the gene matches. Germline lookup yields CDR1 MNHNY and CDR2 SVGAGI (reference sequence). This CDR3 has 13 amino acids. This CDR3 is CASSLQGMGTQYF. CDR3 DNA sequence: TGTGCCAGCAGCCTACAGGGGATGGGTACGCAGTATTTT.

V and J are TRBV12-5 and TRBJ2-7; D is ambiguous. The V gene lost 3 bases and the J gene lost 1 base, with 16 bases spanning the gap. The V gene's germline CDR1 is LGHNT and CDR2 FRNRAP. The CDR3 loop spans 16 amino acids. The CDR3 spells CASGFLLVVSSYEQYF. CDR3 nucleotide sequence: TGTGCTAGTGGTTTCCTCCTGGTCGTTTCATCCTACGAGCAGTACTTC.

CDR3 residues: CASSFQGAFNEQFF. For the CDR3, the DNA is TGTGCCAGCAGCTTCCAGGGGGCATTCAATGAGCAGTTCTTC. The chain uses TRBV7-2 and TRBJ2-1; 8 nucleotides line up with TRBD1. Germline CDR1 is SGHTA and CDR2 is FQGNSA. The V gene end was trimmed by 3 bases and the J gene end by 6 bases; junction bases not matched to a gene: 4. This CDR3 comprises 14 residues.

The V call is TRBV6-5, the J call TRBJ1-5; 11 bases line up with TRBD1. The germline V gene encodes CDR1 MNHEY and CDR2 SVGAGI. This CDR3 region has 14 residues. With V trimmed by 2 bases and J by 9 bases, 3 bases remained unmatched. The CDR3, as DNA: TGTGCCAGCAGTTACGGACAGGGGGCCATGCCCCAGCATTTT. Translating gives CASSYGQGAMPQHF.

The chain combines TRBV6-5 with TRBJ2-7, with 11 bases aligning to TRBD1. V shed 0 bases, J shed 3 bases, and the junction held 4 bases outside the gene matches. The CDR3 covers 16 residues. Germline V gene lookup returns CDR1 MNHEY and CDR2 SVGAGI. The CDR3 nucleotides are TGTGCCAGCAGTTACTCGACCGGGACAGGGGGCTACGAGCAGTACTTC. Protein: CASSYSTGTGGYEQYF.